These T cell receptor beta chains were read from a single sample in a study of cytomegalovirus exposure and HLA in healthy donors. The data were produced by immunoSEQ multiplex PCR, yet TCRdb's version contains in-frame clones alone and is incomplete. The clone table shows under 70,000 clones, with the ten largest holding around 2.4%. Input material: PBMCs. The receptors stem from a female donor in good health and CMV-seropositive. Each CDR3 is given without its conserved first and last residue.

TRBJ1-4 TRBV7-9 ASSLGQGTNEKLF
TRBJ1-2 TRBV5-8 ASSPKEPYGYT
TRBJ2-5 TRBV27 ASSLSPLQETQY
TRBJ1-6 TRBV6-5 ASSYSVRGPQSPLH
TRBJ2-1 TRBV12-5 ASGLLTSGYYNEQF
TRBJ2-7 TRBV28 ASTGGGVVNEQY
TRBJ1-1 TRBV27 ASSFGQGNTEAF
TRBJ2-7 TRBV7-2 ASSLSVVDRFLY
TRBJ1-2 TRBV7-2 ASSSQGLGYT
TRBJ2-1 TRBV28 AISKGPKGNEQF
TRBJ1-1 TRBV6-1 ASSGTDETEAF
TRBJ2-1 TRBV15 ATSREVNSGYNEQF
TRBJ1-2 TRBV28 ASMEAGGYT
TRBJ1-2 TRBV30 AWSRDRDFIGYT
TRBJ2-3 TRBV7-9 ASRAVRRENTDTQY
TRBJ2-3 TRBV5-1 ASSLAGSAGGSKYDTQY
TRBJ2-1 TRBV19 ASKTGGMYNEQF
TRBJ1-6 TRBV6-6 ASSREPNSPLH